This entry lists 21 T cell receptor beta chains sequenced from one sample in a study of cytomegalovirus exposure and HLA in healthy donors. 60 Vbeta and 13 Jbeta primers were used in PCR. Data came from immunoSEQ multiplex PCR; TCRdb stores just in-frame clones and leaves some out. The repertoire holds about 150,000 clones, with more than 60% as singletons. The sequenced sample consisted of PBMCs. The receptors derive from a man aged 40-49 years in good health and CMV-seropositive.

A single count supports this clone. The chain carries TRBV15 and TRBJ2-4; possibly TRBD1 for D (5 bases). This CDR3 has 15 amino acids. Germline V gene sequence: CDR1 LNHNV, CDR2 YYDKDF (reference sequence). Trimming removed 5 bases at V and 1 base at J, with 12 bases between. The CDR3: CATSRQQTAKNIQYF. DNA for the CDR3: TGTGCCACCAGCCGACAGCAAACCGCCAAAAACATTCAGTACTTC.

This chain links TRBV5-4 with TRBJ1-3; possibly TRBD1 for D (6 bases). This CDR3 has 14 amino acids. The V gene's germline CDR1 is SGHNT and CDR2 YYREEE (reference sequence). The V gene lost 4 bases and the J gene lost 5 bases, with 13 bases spanning the gap. CDR3 coding DNA: TGTGCCAGCAGCCCCAAGGGGGATCGAAACACCATATATTTT. As protein: CASSPKGDRNTIYF. Variable domain in full (rest from reference TRBV5-4 and TRBJ1-3): ETGVTQSPTHLIKTRGQQVTLRCSSQSGHNTVSWYQQALGQGPQFIFQYYREEENGRGNFPPRFSGLQFPNYSSELNVNALELDDSALYLCASSPKGDRNTIYFGEGSWLTVV.

This clone occurred once. The chain carries TRBV29-1 and TRBJ2-3, with TRBD1 matching over 8 bases. This CDR3 has 12 residues. Per the germline V gene, CDR1 is SQVTM and CDR2 is ANQGSEA. V gave up 4 bases and J gave up 5 bases; unmatched junction bases: 2. The CDR3 nucleotides are TGCAGCGTTGGACAGGGGATAGATACGCAGTATTTT. The encoded protein is CSVGQGIDTQYF.

The CDR3 reads CASSSTPGGDNEKLFF. In nucleotides, the CDR3 is TGTGCCAGCAGCTCAACGCCCGGGGGGGATAATGAAAAACTGTTTTTT. This chain links TRBV7-6 with TRBJ1-4, with D possibly TRBD1 on 5 matching bases. Trimming removed 4 bases from V and 4 bases from J, with 16 bases in between. This CDR3 is 16 amino acids long. Germline V gene data show CDR1 as SGHVS and CDR2 as FNYEAQ.

With respect to this clone: A junction boundary mismatches the germline segment, possibly from a read error. The V gene is TRBV5-8, the J gene TRBJ2-7; no clear D gene. Germline CDR1 reads SGHTS; CDR2 reads YDEGEE. The CDR3 consists of 14 residues. The CDR3 loop is CAGSLVGYSYEQYF. The CDR3 coding sequence is TGTGCCGGCAGCTTAGTGGGCTACTCCTACGAGCAGTACTTC.

With regard to this clone: This CDR3 is also generated by other DNA sequences in the sample. The V call is TRBV6-5, the J call TRBJ1-2, with D maybe TRBD1 (6 bases). V lost 6 bases and J lost 2, with 13 bases in between. The length of the CDR3 is 14 residues. Germline CDR1 is MNHEY and CDR2 is SVGAGI. In nucleotides, the CDR3 is TGTGCCAGCAGCTATGGGACAACCAACTATGGCTACACCTTC. It yields the protein CASSYGTTNYGYTF.

V usage is TRBV5-1 and J usage is TRBJ2-5; the match to TRBD2 covers 7 bases. V lost 3 bases, J lost 10 bases, and 9 bases stayed unmatched. This CDR3 region has 13 residues. Germline lookup yields CDR1 SGHRS and CDR2 YFSETQ. The CDR3 sequence is CASSSTLRGVQYF. The CDR3 DNA is TGCGCCAGCAGCTCGACCCTCCGGGGGGTCCAGTACTTC.

Only one count was recorded for this clone. V usage is TRBV7-9 and J usage is TRBJ2-1; TRBD1 matches at 10 bases. This CDR3 is built from 15 residues. With 5 bases clipped from V and 5 bases from J, the junction kept 6 bases outside the gene matches. Germline-derived CDR1 and CDR2 are SEHNR and FQNEAQ (reference sequence). Written as DNA, the CDR3 is TGTGCCAGCAGCCCCGGGACAGGGGCTCACAATGAGCAGTTCTTC. Translated: CASSPGTGAHNEQFF.

This chain uses TRBV5-1 with TRBJ2-3; a possible D gene is TRBD2 (5 bases). V was trimmed by 0 bases and J by 2 bases, leaving 7 bases between them. The germline CDR1 and CDR2 sequences are SGHRS and YFSETQ. The CDR3 spans 14 residues. The CDR3 nucleotides are TGCGCCAGCAGCTTGGGGGAGTTCACAGATACGCAGTATTTT. Residues: CASSLGEFTDTQYF.

The chain combines TRBV7-9 with TRBJ2-3; maybe TRBD2 (6 bases). V was pared by 5 bases and J by 2 bases, with 17 bases between. The CDR3 is 16 residues long. Germline V gives CDR1 SEHNR, CDR2 FQNEAQ (reference sequence). The CDR3 is CASSKPGTHITDTQYF. The CDR3, as DNA: TGTGCCAGCAGCAAACCCGGGACTCATATCACAGATACGCAGTATTTT. The variable domain in full, completed from reference TRBV7-9 and TRBJ2-3, reads DTGVSQNPRHKITKRGQNVTFRCDPISEHNRLYWYRQTLGQGPEFLTYFQNEAQLEKSRLLSDRFSAERPKGSFSTLEIQRTEQGDSAMYLCASSKPGTHITDTQYFGPGTRLTVL.

The chain links TRBV7-2 to TRBJ2-7, with 7 bases identical to TRBD2. CDR3 size: 15 residues. In germline, CDR1 is SGHTA, CDR2 FQGNSA. V shed 4 bases, J shed 6 bases, and the junction held 12 bases outside the gene matches. CDR3: CASSSRTGREFEQYF. The CDR3 nucleotides read TGTGCCAGCAGCTCAAGGACGGGGAGGGAGTTCGAGCAGTACTTC. Drawing the rest from reference TRBV7-2 and TRBJ2-7, the complete variable domain is GAGVSQSPSNKVTEKGKDVELRCDPISGHTALYWYRQSLGQGLEFLIYFQGNSAPDKSGLPSDRFSAERTGGSVSTLTIQRTQQEDSAVYLCASSSRTGREFEQYFGPGTRLTVT.

The V gene is TRBV11-2, the J gene TRBJ1-3; the D is unclear. The CDR3 sequence is 15 residues long. CDR1 SGHAT and CDR2 FQNNGV come from the germline V gene. The V and J ends lost 5 bases and 0 bases respectively, with 11 bases between them. CDR3 coding DNA: TGTGCCAGCAGCGCCTCTCCAGGCTCTGGAAACACCATATATTTT. As protein: CASSASPGSGNTIYF.

This clone appeared many times. The chain employs TRBV2 and TRBJ2-7; weak D call: TRBD2 (5 bases). The CDR3 runs 13 residues. Germline CDR1 and CDR2: SNHLY and FYNNEI. V lost 7 bases, J lost 0 bases, and 10 bases lay in between. CDR3 sequence (DNA): TGTGCCAGCACCTCCGGGGACTCCTACGAGCAGTACTTC. This sequence encodes CASTSGDSYEQYF. Together with reference TRBV2 and TRBJ2-7, the CDR3 gives the full variable domain: EPEVTQTPSHQVTQMGQEVILRCVPISNHLYFYWYRQILGQKVEFLVSFYNNEISEKSEIFDDQFSVERPDGSNFTLKIRSTKLEDSAMYFCASTSGDSYEQYFGPGTRLTVT.

This chain uses TRBV2 with TRBJ1-6; no clear D. The germline V gene encodes CDR1 SNHLY and CDR2 FYNNEI. The ends were cut back, 5 bases at V and 14 bases at J, with 7 bases in the middle. This CDR3 region has 10 residues. The chain's CDR3 is CASSSPALHF. The DNA for the CDR3 is TGTGCCAGCAGTTCACCAGCCCTCCACTTT.

V gene TRBV18 combines with J gene TRBJ1-1; D unresolved. CDR3 size: 18 residues. Germline V gene lookup returns CDR1 KGHSH and CDR2 LQKENI. V was cut by 3 bases and J by 2 bases, with 22 bases left in between. CDR3 in DNA: TGTGCCAGCTCACCTTCCATCACCGGAGGTCCAGTCAACACTGAAGCTTTCTTT. This encodes CASSPSITGGPVNTEAFF.

This chain connects TRBV7-9 to TRBJ1-2; D not resolved. The CDR3 covers 12 residues. V gave up 2 bases and J gave up 4 bases, with 5 bases separating them. Per the germline V gene, CDR1 is SEHNR and CDR2 is FQNEAQ (reference sequence). The CDR3 loop is CASSLRGYGYTF. CDR3 DNA: TGTGCCAGCAGCTTACGGGGCTATGGCTACACCTTC.

This chain links TRBV19 with TRBJ2-7; the match to TRBD2 covers 10 bases. With V trimmed by 5 bases and J by 1 base, 14 bases remained unmatched. In germline, CDR1 is LNHDA, CDR2 SQIVND (reference sequence). The CDR3 is made up of 18 amino acids. CDR3 residues: CASSPPRSTSGLSYEQYF. CDR3 nucleotide sequence: TGTGCCAGTAGTCCCCCCCGCTCGACTAGCGGGCTTTCCTACGAGCAGTACTTC. Supplemented by reference TRBV19 and TRBJ2-7, the full variable domain reads DGGITQSPKYLFRKEGQNVTLSCEQNLNHDAMYWYRQDPGQGLRLIYYSQIVNDFQKGDIAEGYSVSREKKESFPLTVTSAQKNPTAFYLCASSPPRSTSGLSYEQYFGPGTRLTVT.

The gene calls are TRBV18 and TRBJ1-4, with 8 bases that match TRBD1. Germline loops: CDR1 KGHSH, CDR2 LQKENI. CDR3 size: 15 residues. Germline trimming cut 4 bases from V and 2 bases from J; bases unmatched to any gene: 3. This chain's CDR3 is CASSRGTGTNEKLFF. DNA of the CDR3: TGTGCCAGCTCACGCGGGACAGGCACTAATGAAAAACTGTTTTTT.

A remark on this clone: One junction end disagrees with the germline gene, perhaps due to a read error. The J gene is TRBJ1-2, the V gene TRBV5-4, with D perhaps matching TRBD1 (5 bases). In germline, CDR1 is SGHNT, CDR2 YYREEE (reference sequence). This CDR3 is 12 amino acids long. CDR3 in DNA: TGTGCCAGCGGCTTAGGGGACTATGGCTACACCTTC. Its translation: CASGLGDYGYTF. Together with reference TRBV5-4 and TRBJ1-2, the CDR3 gives the full variable domain: ETGVTQSPTHLIKTRGQQVTLRCSSQSGHNTVSWYQQALGQGPQFIFQYYREEENGRGNFPPRFSGLQFPNYSSELNVNALELDDSALYLCASGLGDYGYTFGSGTRLTVV.

The CDR3 region is CASSVSGTGGYEQYF. CDR3 DNA sequence: TGTGCCAGCAGCGTCTCCGGGACAGGGGGATACGAGCAGTACTTC. This chain joins TRBV9 and TRBJ2-7; TRBD1 agrees at 11 bases. V shed 2 bases and J 4 bases; nucleotides not matched to a gene: 5. In germline, CDR1 is SGDLS, CDR2 YYNGEE. The CDR3 covers 15 residues.

The CDR3 nucleotides read TGTGCCTGGAGTGTACGCGGGGGAGGGTATGGCTACACCTTC. Translated, it gives CAWSVRGGGYGYTF. The chain joins TRBV30 to TRBJ1-2; a weak D match, TRBD1 (5 bases). V lost 0 bases, J lost 5 bases, and 13 bases lay in between. The CDR3 extends over 14 amino acids. In germline, CDR1 is GTSNPN, CDR2 SVGIG (reference sequence).